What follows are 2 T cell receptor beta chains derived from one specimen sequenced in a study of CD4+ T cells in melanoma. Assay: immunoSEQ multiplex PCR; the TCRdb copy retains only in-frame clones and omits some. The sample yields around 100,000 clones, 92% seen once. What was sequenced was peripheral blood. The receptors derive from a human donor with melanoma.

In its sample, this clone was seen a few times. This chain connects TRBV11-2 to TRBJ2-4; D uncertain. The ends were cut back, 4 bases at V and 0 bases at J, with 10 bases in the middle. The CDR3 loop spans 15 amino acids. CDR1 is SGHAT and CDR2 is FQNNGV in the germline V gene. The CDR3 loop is CASSSGSLAKNIQYF. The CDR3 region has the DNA TGTGCCAGCAGCTCCGGTAGTTTAGCCAAAAACATTCAGTACTTC. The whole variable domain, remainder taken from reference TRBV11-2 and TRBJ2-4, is EAGVAQSPRYKIIEKRQSVAFWCNPISGHATLYWYQQILGQGPKLLIQFQNNGVVDDSQLPKDRFSAERLKGVDSTLKIQPAKLEDSAVYLCASSSGSLAKNIQYFGAGTRLSVL.

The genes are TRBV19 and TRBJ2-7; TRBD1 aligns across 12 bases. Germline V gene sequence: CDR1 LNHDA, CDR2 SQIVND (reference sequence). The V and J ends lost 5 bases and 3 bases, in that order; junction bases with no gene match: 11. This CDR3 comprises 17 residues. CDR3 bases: TGTGCCAGTAGTCAGCCGGGACAGGGGGCAGAGGTCTACGAGCAGTACTTC. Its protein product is CASSQPGQGAEVYEQYF. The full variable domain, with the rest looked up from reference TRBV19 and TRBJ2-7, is DGGITQSPKYLFRKEGQNVTLSCEQNLNHDAMYWYRQDPGQGLRLIYYSQIVNDFQKGDIAEGYSVSREKKESFPLTVTSAQKNPTAFYLCASSQPGQGAEVYEQYFGPGTRLTVT.